This TCR beta chain was identified in a study of T-cell memory formation after mild COVID-19. TCRdb passed the 5' RACE reads through MiXCR, listing each CDR3 protein once. The sample includes about 340,000 distinct CDR3 sequences, about a sixth of them seen just once. Regarding this clonotype: Its antigen is not identified.

Study-wide results and caveats: Second-wave clones peaking on day 37 lacked confirmed SARS-CoV-2 specificity.

This CDR3 comprises 12 residues. V lost 4 bases and J 2 bases, leaving 6 bases between the germline ends. CDR1 and CDR2 from the germline V gene are ENHRY and SYGVKD. The source of this sequence is a man aged 18 to 29 who had mild COVID-19 (a few samples of this study predate the infection). Cell type and time point are not known. The V call is TRBV10-3, the J call TRBJ2-7; D gene unclear. Specimen: PBMCs or a T cell subset sorted from them (not recorded which). The CDR3 nucleotides read TGTGCCATCAGTGCCCCGACCTACGAGCAGTACTTC. Protein sequence: CAISAPTYEQYF.